This is a list of T cell receptor beta chains from one sample in a study of TIL therapy for anti-PD-1-resistant metastatic lung cancer. Generated by immunoSEQ multiplex PCR, the TCRdb table keeps only in-frame clones and is missing some. Among some 16,000 clones listed, around 70% were seen once. The specimen was blood, collected at baseline. Receptors were obtained from a person aged 25 to 85 with non-small cell lung cancer. Both conserved end residues are part of each CDR3. Fields, in order: D gene, V gene, clone size, J gene, CDR3 DNA, CDR3 protein. D genes are given only for firm matches. Size values are once, few and many counts, or a class for expanded clones, and some rows have none.

TRBD1	TRBV7-8	.	TRBJ2-3	TGTGCCAGCAGCGACCGACAGGGCCCAACGCAGTATTTT	CASSDRQGPTQYF
.	TRBV6-6	.	TRBJ2-7	TGTGCCAGCAGTTATCTCGACCTGTCCTACGAGCAGTACTTC	CASSYLDLSYEQYF
TRBD1	TRBV29-1	.	TRBJ2-7	TGCAGCGTTTCGGGACAGTTACTTTCCTACGAGCAGTACTTC	CSVSGQLLSYEQYF
.	TRBV4-2	.	TRBJ2-6	TGTGCCAGCAGCCAAGAAACAGGATCAGGGGCCAACGTCCTGACTTTC	CASSQETGSGANVLTF
TRBD1	TRBV6-5	.	TRBJ1-6	TGTGCCAGCAGTAACGGCCCGGGACAGGGTTCACCCCTCCACTTT	CASSNGPGQGSPLHF
.	TRBV6-5	.	TRBJ2-5	TGTGCCAGCAGTGGGACACGTCCTTGGACCCAGTACTTC	CASSGTRPWTQYF
.	TRBV7-2	.	TRBJ2-1	TGTGCCAGCAGCTTATGGACAGACAATGAGCAGTTCTTC	CASSLWTDNEQFF
TRBD2	TRBV7-6	.	TRBJ2-7	TGTGCCAGCAGCCTCAGTCGCGGGGGGGTGAGCGAGCAGTACTTC	CASSLSRGGVSEQYF
.	TRBV7-9	.	TRBJ1-2	TGTGCCAGCAGCTTAGCGCGGACAGAGGCCTATGGCTACACCTTT	CASSLARTEAYGYTF
TRBD1	TRBV11-3	.	TRBJ1-1	TGTGCCAGCAGCCCACGACAGGGGGGTGGCTCTGAAGCTTTCTTT	CASSPRQGGGSEAFF
.	TRBV7-2	.	TRBJ1-4	TGTGCCAGCAGCTTAGCGCTCAAGGTCCTCCAGACAACTAATGAAAAACTGTTTTTT	CASSLALKVLQTTNEKLFF
.	TRBV7-8	once	TRBJ1-2	TGTGCCAGCAGCTTAGCGTTCGCGGGGAACTATGGCTACACCTTC	CASSLAFAGNYGYTF
.	TRBV4-2	.	TRBJ1-2	TGTGCCAGCAGCCAAGATTGGTATGGCTACACCTTC	CASSQDWYGYTF
TRBD2	TRBV11-2	.	TRBJ2-3	TGTGCCAGCAGCTTCAACGGGGGGAGCACAGATACGCAGTATTTT	CASSFNGGSTDTQYF
.	TRBV5-1	once	TRBJ2-7	TGCGCCAGCAGCTTAGGTTTAGGCTACGAGCAGTACTTC	CASSLGLGYEQYF
.	TRBV29-1	.	TRBJ2-3	TGCAGCGTTGAATCGGCGGAGGGGCCCACAGATACGCAGTATTTT	CSVESAEGPTDTQYF
.	TRBV6-6	.	TRBJ2-3	TGTGCCAGCAGTTACCCCCTTCTGGATACGCAGTATTTT	CASSYPLLDTQYF
TRBD1	TRBV19	.	TRBJ2-5	TGTGCCAGTAGTATATCAGGCAGGGGGGAGACCCAGTACTTC	CASSISGRGETQYF
TRBD1	TRBV4-1	.	TRBJ2-3	TGCGCCAGCAGCCAGGGACAGGGGAGGGGCACTAGCACAGATACGCAGTATTTT	CASSQGQGRGTSTDTQYF
.	TRBV10-3	.	TRBJ2-3	TGTGCCATCAGGGACGGACGGGCTCAGGATACGCAGTATTTT	CAIRDGRAQDTQYF
TRBD2	TRBV7-2	.	TRBJ2-5	TGTGCCAGCAGCCCTCTAGCGGGGGGCTACACCCAAGAGACCCAGTACTTC	CASSPLAGGYTQETQYF
TRBD2	TRBV19	.	TRBJ2-1	TGTGCCAGTAGTATGAGTCTTAGCGGGGGTAAGAATGAGCAGTTCTTC	CASSMSLSGGKNEQFF